The entry that follows covers one TCR beta chain sequence. Its antigen remains unidentified. This entry is derived from a study of T cells in Graves' hyperthyroidism and ophthalmopathy. Study background: The authors collected peripheral blood at initial diagnosis, before any treatment.

The CDR3 is made up of 16 amino acids. Germline V CDR1 and CDR2: LGHDT, YNNKEL (reference sequence). Unmatched junction bases numbered 7, after V lost 1 base and J lost 4 bases. The CDR3 regions of TCR beta were amplified from RNA transcripts. The TCR CDR3 first-round RT-PCR relied on the HTBI primer set. TCRdb reprocessed the multiplex PCR reads via MiXCR and lists one record per CDR3 protein. The sample shows 250,000 or so distinct CDR3 sequences, roughly 15% of them seen only once. Study results and caveats: In the blood, most expanded thyroid clonotypes above 0.001 appeared as well.

For the diagnoses, clinical symptoms, serum thyroxine and TRAb, thyroid ultrasound and orbital computed tomography were used. The PBMCs had their origin in roughly 9.4 ml of fresh peripheral blood. The gene calls are TRBV3-1 and TRBJ2-3, with TRBD2 identical over 8 bases. The specimen sequenced was blood. The receptor was isolated from a woman aged 45 to 65 with Graves' hyperthyroidism that later progressed to Graves' ophthalmopathy. CDR3 in amino acids: CASSQGAGVGSDTQYF. The DNA for the CDR3 is TGTGCCAGCAGCCAAGGAGCGGGAGTGGGGTCAGATACGCAGTATTTT.